This TCR beta chain was sequenced for a study of blood T cells in healthy people across ages. With a J-beta primer mix and a sample-barcoded 5' primer, a second PCR ran about 7 to 11 cycles. TCRdb redid the calling of the 5' RACE reads with MiXCR, one entry per CDR3 protein. Among some 1.8 million distinct CDR3 sequences listed, 35% to 50% were seen once. Per the germline V gene, CDR1 is SQVTM and CDR2 is ANQGSEA. The V and J ends lost 0 bases and 6 bases respectively, with 14 bases between them. This CDR3 has 14 amino acids. Specimen: blood. The rearrangement uses TRBV29-1 and TRBJ1-1, with a possible D match to TRBD1 (5 bases). The origin of this receptor is a human donor in good health. In nucleotides, the CDR3 is TGCAGCGTTGAAGATCCCGGCGGGGGGTCTGAAGCTTTCTTT. Its protein product is CSVEDPGGGSEAFF.